This T cell receptor (beta chain) was documented in a study of T cell changes during pregnancy in multiple sclerosis. TCRdb's copy holds only in-frame clones and misses some; the assay was immunoSEQ multiplex PCR. The sample holds just over 90,000 clones, 91% seen once. Germline CDR1 reads SGHAT; CDR2 reads FQNNGV. This CDR3 is built from 17 residues. Trimming took 5 bases from V and 2 from J; bases not matched to a gene: 14. The receptor comes from a female donor in good health, enrolled as a control in a pregnancy study. The gene calls are TRBV11-2 and TRBJ1-2, with 7 positions matching TRBD1. The sample was peripheral blood, taken after pregnancy. The CDR3 region is CASSTTGTARGNYGYTF. The CDR3 nucleotides are TGTGCCAGCAGCACTACCGGGACAGCGAGGGGCAACTATGGCTACACCTTC.